One and the same sample provided the 31 T cell receptor beta chains below, sequenced in a study of blood T cell repertoires in COVID-19. Clones were read by immunoSEQ multiplex PCR, and TCRdb kept only the in-frame ones, dropping some. The repertoire includes around 250,000 clones, around 80% of them detected once, and 15% sits in the top ten. The sample consisted of PBMCs or T cells enriched from blood (not recorded which). The receptors were gathered from a man between 40 and 49 years old who had recovered from COVID-19.

The chain employs TRBV28 and TRBJ1-1; TRBD1 might be the D (6 bases). This CDR3 region has 13 residues. From germline, CDR1 is MDHEN and CDR2 SYDVKM. V was cut by 6 bases and J by 4 bases, with 12 bases left in between. In nucleotides, the CDR3 is TGTGCCAGCAGAGAGGGGGGGACCACTGAAGCTTTCTTT. Translation gives CASREGGTTEAFF.

Only a few counts were recorded for this clone. The chain has TRBV2 and TRBJ1-1; the match to TRBD1 covers 9 bases. V lost 5 bases, J lost 3 bases, and 4 bases stayed unmatched. This CDR3 spans 14 amino acids. Looked up from germline, CDR1 is SNHLY and CDR2 is FYNNEI. This CDR3 is CASSLQGADTEAFF. As DNA, the CDR3 is TGTGCCAGCAGTCTACAGGGGGCCGACACTGAAGCTTTCTTT.

CDR3 nucleotides: TGCGCCAGCAGCTTAGAGGACAGGAGTGGCTACACCTTC. Encoded protein: CASSLEDRSGYTF. The J gene is TRBJ1-2, the V gene TRBV5-1; TRBD1 matches 7 bases. The CDR3 has 13 amino acids. Unmatched junction bases numbered 5, after V lost 2 bases and J lost 7 bases. CDR1 SGHRS and CDR2 YFSETQ come from the germline V gene.

In its sample, this clone was seen a few times. The CDR3 is CASSDRGREKLFF. The DNA of the CDR3 is TGTGCCAGCAGTGACAGGGGAAGGGAAAAACTGTTTTTT. The rearrangement uses TRBV2 and TRBJ1-4; TRBD1 might be the D (6 bases). V was clipped by 3 bases and J by 8 bases, with 10 bases between them. This CDR3 is 13 amino acids long. Germline lookup yields CDR1 SNHLY and CDR2 FYNNEI.

The gene calls are TRBV5-8 and TRBJ2-1, with 11 bases that match TRBD2. The CDR3 extends over 15 amino acids. Germline CDR1 SGHTS, CDR2 YDEGEE. The trim removed 3 bases at V and 9 bases at J, leaving 8 bases unmatched. CDR3 sequence reads: CASSSLGTSGFEQFF. CDR3 bases: TGTGCCAGCAGCTCCCTCGGGACTAGCGGATTTGAGCAGTTCTTC.

The chain is built from TRBV7-2 and TRBJ2-3, with D maybe TRBD1 (5 bases). CDR1 is SGHTA and CDR2 is FQGNSA in the germline V gene. Trimming removed 3 bases from V and 6 bases from J, with 16 bases in between. The CDR3 consists of 15 residues. This chain's CDR3 is CASSFRYTGADTQYF. For the CDR3, the DNA is TGTGCCAGCAGCTTTAGATATACAGGCGCTGATACGCAGTATTTT.

V and J are TRBV5-1 and TRBJ2-1, with D tentatively TRBD1 (6 bases). The CDR3 consists of 13 residues. CDR1 and CDR2 (germline): SGHRS, YFSETQ. The germline V and J ends were trimmed by 3 bases and 5 bases, with 9 bases remaining between them. Here the CDR3 reads CASSYRADNEQFF. CDR3 coding DNA: TGCGCCAGCAGCTACAGGGCCGACAATGAGCAGTTCTTC. Variable domain in full (rest from reference TRBV5-1 and TRBJ2-1): KAGVTQTPRYLIKTRGQQVTLSCSPISGHRSVSWYQQTPGQGLQFLFEYFSETQRNKGNFPGRFSGRQFSNSRSEMNVSTLELGDSALYLCASSYRADNEQFFGPGTRLTVL.

V is TRBV28 and J is TRBJ1-3; D remains ambiguous. The germline V and J ends were trimmed by 10 bases and 4 bases, with 26 bases remaining between them. This CDR3 comprises 17 residues. Germline CDR1 MDHEN, CDR2 SYDVKM. Here the CDR3 reads CATRDSGPRAGGNTIYF. The CDR3 bases are TGTGCCACCCGAGATTCAGGACCCCGGGCGGGGGGAAACACCATATATTTT.

This chain links TRBV5-4 with TRBJ1-1; TRBD1 matches at 9 bases. Germline values: CDR1 SGHNT, CDR2 YYREEE (reference sequence). After removal of 4 bases from V and 10 bases from J, the junction contained 17 bases not matched to a gene. The CDR3 is 16 amino acids. The CDR3 spells CASSVVGQGTQGLAFF. The CDR3 DNA reads TGTGCCAGCAGCGTCGTCGGACAGGGGACCCAAGGTCTAGCTTTCTTT.

The chain couples TRBV6-2 or TRBV6-3 to TRBJ1-2; D remains ambiguous. The CDR3 sequence is 12 residues long. Germline V gene data show CDR1 as MNHEY and CDR2 as SVGEGT. The V end lost 5 bases, the J end lost 4 bases, and 8 bases lay between the germline ends. The chain's CDR3 is CASSTLGYGYTF. The CDR3, as DNA: TGTGCCAGCAGTACTCTTGGCTATGGCTACACCTTC.

The chain joins TRBV19 to TRBJ1-5; 9 bases are shared with TRBD1. V lost 7 bases and J lost 4; bases outside the gene matches: 5. Looked up from germline, CDR1 is LNHDA and CDR2 is SQIVND (reference sequence). The CDR3 has 14 amino acids. The CDR3 region has the DNA TGTGCCAGTACTCGGGACAGGGATAATCAGCCCCAGCATTTT. This gives the protein CASTRDRDNQPQHF.

J is TRBJ2-5 and V is TRBV24-1; no definite D call. Germline V gene sequence: CDR1 KGHDR, CDR2 SFDVKD. The CDR3 contains 13 residues. Trimming stripped 4 bases from V and 7 bases from J, with 12 bases between. The CDR3: CATSDPLRATQYF. In DNA form, the CDR3 reads TGTGCCACCAGTGACCCCCTAAGAGCGACCCAGTACTTC.

V is TRBV19 and J is TRBJ1-2; 8 nucleotides align to TRBD1. CDR1 LNHDA and CDR2 SQIVND come from the germline V gene (reference sequence). There are 13 residues in the CDR3. The junction had 3 bases not matched to a gene; V was cut back by 3 bases and J by 6 bases. CDR3 nucleotide sequence: TGTGCCAGTAGTATTTCAGGGGGCGATGGCTACACCTTC. This gives the protein CASSISGGDGYTF.

The V gene is TRBV10-2, the J gene TRBJ1-5; D call uncertain. This CDR3 has 16 amino acids. Germline CDR1 reads WSHSY; CDR2 reads SAAADI. Trimming took off 0 bases at V and 4 bases at J, with 13 bases between the two ends. DNA for the CDR3: TGCGCCAGCAGTGAGTCGGGTCTAGCAGGAAATCAGCCCCAGCATTTT. Its protein is CASSESGLAGNQPQHF.

V and J are TRBV11-3 and TRBJ2-2; tentatively, D is TRBD1 (6 bases). The CDR3 has 13 amino acids. V lost 7 bases and J lost 7, with 13 bases in between. Germline CDR1 is SGHNT and CDR2 is YENEEA. CDR3 region: CASTLGAGGELFF. The CDR3, as DNA: TGTGCCAGCACGCTGGGGGCAGGCGGGGAGCTGTTTTTT.

This chain links TRBV7-6 with TRBJ1-4, with 7 bases that match TRBD1. V was clipped by 4 bases and J by 3 bases; unmatched bases: 11. The germline V gene encodes CDR1 SGHVS and CDR2 FNYEAQ. The CDR3 is 17 residues long. For the CDR3, the DNA is TGTGCCAGCAGCTCCCTACAGTACAGGGGTCCTAATGAAAAACTGTTTTTT. It codes for CASSSLQYRGPNEKLFF.

This sequence joins TRBV5-1 and TRBJ2-7; D possibly corresponds to TRBD1 (6 bases). The germline CDR1 and CDR2 sequences are SGHRS and YFSETQ. V lost 2 bases to trimming and J lost 2 bases, with 11 bases between them. The CDR3 extends over 14 amino acids. DNA for the CDR3: TGCGCCAGCAGCTTAGGGACAATGACCTACGAGCAGTACTTC. Protein: CASSLGTMTYEQYF.

This chain connects TRBV6-5 to TRBJ1-2; 7 positions match TRBD1. V was pared by 5 bases and J by 6 bases, with 6 bases of the junction left unmatched. This CDR3 is 13 amino acids long. In germline, CDR1 is MNHEY, CDR2 SVGAGI. CDR3 DNA sequence: TGTGCCAGCAGTCCTGACAGGGTAAATGGCTACACCTTC. This sequence encodes CASSPDRVNGYTF.

The chain recombines TRBV6-6 with TRBJ2-7; the D is unclear. The CDR3 loop spans 14 amino acids. Germline V CDR1 and CDR2: MNHNY, SVGAGI (reference sequence). V lost 2 bases and J lost 2, with 10 bases in between. CDR3 sequence reads: CASSYQDSAYEQYF. The CDR3 nucleotides are TGTGCCAGCAGTTACCAGGATTCAGCCTACGAGCAGTACTTC.

The genes are TRBV19 and TRBJ2-5, with TRBD2 matching over 7 bases. Germline V gives CDR1 LNHDA, CDR2 SQIVND (reference sequence). Trimming at V came to 5 bases and at J to 5 bases, leaving 8 bases not matched to a gene. This CDR3 contains 14 residues. The CDR3 loop is CASSALAWGETQYF. Written as DNA, the CDR3 is TGTGCCAGTAGTGCACTAGCGTGGGGGGAGACCCAGTACTTC.

The chain joins TRBV18 to TRBJ2-1, with 10 bases identical to TRBD2. This CDR3 contains 15 residues. Trimming cost V 5 bases and J 7 bases; bases outside gene matches: 8. The germline gives CDR1 KGHSH, CDR2 LQKENI. CDR3 amino acids: CASSWLAGAENEQFF. Here the CDR3 DNA reads TGTGCCAGCTCATGGCTAGCGGGGGCCGAGAATGAGCAGTTCTTC.

The table lists this clone with a count of one. The chain combines TRBV4-1 with TRBJ1-6; D might be TRBD1 (5 bases). V shed 2 bases and J shed 1 base, with 9 bases lying between them. CDR1 is MGHRA, CDR2 YSYEKL, per germline. This CDR3 is built from 16 residues. CDR3 amino acids: CASSQTQGSYNSPLHF. Written as DNA, the CDR3 is TGCGCCAGCAGCCAAACCCAGGGTTCCTATAATTCACCCCTCCACTTT.

This clone has a single count. The gene calls are TRBV15 and TRBJ1-5; 8 bases map to TRBD1. Trimming cost V 0 bases and J 8 bases; bases outside gene matches: 6. There are 15 residues in the CDR3. Germline assignment: CDR1 LNHNV and CDR2 YYDKDF (reference sequence). The CDR3 loop is CATSRDRTGTEPQHF. DNA of the CDR3: TGTGCCACCAGCAGAGATCGGACAGGGACGGAGCCCCAGCATTTT.

The J gene is TRBJ2-3, the V gene TRBV6-1; the D gene is possibly TRBD2 (5 bases). Between the trimmed V and J ends, which lost 1 base and 4 bases, there was a span of 6 bases. Germline lookup yields CDR1 MNHNS and CDR2 SASEGT. This CDR3 region has 13 residues. The CDR3 bases are TGTGCCAGCAGTGAAGGTAGCGCAGATACGCAGTATTTT. It encodes CASSEGSADTQYF.

The chain couples TRBV5-1 to TRBJ2-3, with a possible D match to TRBD2 (7 bases). The CDR3 is made up of 16 amino acids. V shed 4 bases and J shed 0 bases, with 15 bases lying between them. Germline V gene data show CDR1 as SGHRS and CDR2 as YFSETQ. CDR3 sequence reads: CASSPLRGASTDTQYF. The CDR3 DNA reads TGCGCCAGCAGCCCCCTCCGGGGGGCGAGCACAGATACGCAGTATTTT.

This chain links TRBV4-1 with TRBJ1-4, with D possibly matching TRBD1 (5 bases). The CDR3 covers 14 residues. The germline CDR1 and CDR2 sequences are MGHRA and YSYEKL. V was shortened by 5 bases and J by 8 bases, with 15 bases between the two germline ends. The CDR3 DNA reads as TGCGCCAGCAGCGGGGCGTTTTCGGAGGAAAAACTGTTTTTT. Translation gives CASSGAFSEEKLFF.

The rearrangement uses TRBV29-1 and TRBJ2-1; 12 bases are a match to TRBD2. The CDR3 sequence is 19 residues long. CDR1 is SQVTM and CDR2 is ANQGSEA in the germline V gene. V was clipped by 6 bases and J by 0 bases; unmatched bases: 15. The CDR3 reads CSVAIPGLAGSSSYNEQFF. CDR3 in DNA: TGCAGCGTCGCAATTCCGGGACTAGCGGGCTCTAGCTCCTACAATGAGCAGTTCTTC.

In its sample, this clone was seen once. The CDR3 sequence is CASRYRGYEQYF. The CDR3 nucleotides are TGTGCCAGCAGGTATAGGGGCTACGAGCAGTACTTC. This chain connects TRBV7-7 to TRBJ2-7; D possibly corresponds to TRBD1 (5 bases). CDR1 SSHAT and CDR2 FNYEAQ come from the germline V gene (reference sequence). The V and J ends lost 6 bases and 3 bases respectively, with 9 bases between them. This CDR3 spans 12 amino acids.

V usage is TRBV3-1 (or the pseudogene TRBV3-2) and J usage is TRBJ2-1, with 7 bases fitting TRBD2. V was clipped by 0 bases and J by 8 bases; unmatched bases: 7. The CDR3 is 15 residues long. Germline CDR1 LGHDT, CDR2 YNNKEL (reference sequence). CDR3 protein: CASSQDATSRDEQFF. CDR3 nucleotide sequence: TGTGCCAGCAGCCAAGATGCGACTAGCCGGGATGAGCAGTTCTTC.

This clone was recorded only once. The chain uses TRBV4-1 and TRBJ2-1, with D unresolved. The germline V gene has CDR1 MGHRA and CDR2 YSYEKL. V was cut by 0 bases and J by 4 bases, with 16 bases left in between. CDR3 length equals 17 residues. The CDR3 DNA sequence: TGCGCCAGCAGCCAAGATCGTAATAGCCAGCGTTACAATGAGCAGTTCTTC. Translating gives CASSQDRNSQRYNEQFF.

This chain connects TRBV29-1 to TRBJ1-5, with 8 bases identical to TRBD1. The CDR3 has 13 amino acids. Germline trimming cut 1 base from V and 6 bases from J; bases unmatched to any gene: 2. CDR1 is SQVTM, CDR2 ANQGSEA, per germline. CDR3 residues: CSVEGDRGQPQHF. DNA of the CDR3: TGCAGCGTTGAAGGTGACAGGGGTCAGCCCCAGCATTTT.